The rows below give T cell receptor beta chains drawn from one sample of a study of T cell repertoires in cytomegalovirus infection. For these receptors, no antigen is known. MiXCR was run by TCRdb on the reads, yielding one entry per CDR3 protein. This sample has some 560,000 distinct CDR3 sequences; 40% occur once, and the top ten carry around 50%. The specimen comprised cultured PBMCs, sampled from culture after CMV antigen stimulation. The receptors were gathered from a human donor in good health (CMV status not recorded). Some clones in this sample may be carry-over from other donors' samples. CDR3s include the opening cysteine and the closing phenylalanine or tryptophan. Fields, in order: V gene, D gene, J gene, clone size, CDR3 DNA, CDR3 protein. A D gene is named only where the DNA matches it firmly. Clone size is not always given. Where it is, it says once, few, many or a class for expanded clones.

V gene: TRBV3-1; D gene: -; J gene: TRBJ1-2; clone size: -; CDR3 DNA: TGTGCCAGCAGCCAAGATCAATTTAGAGGCTACACCTTC; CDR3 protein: CASSQDQFRGYTF
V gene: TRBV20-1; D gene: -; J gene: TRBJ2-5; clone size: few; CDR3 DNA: TGCAGTGGCGCGAATACAGGGCAAGAGACCCAGTACTTC; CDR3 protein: CSGANTGQETQYF
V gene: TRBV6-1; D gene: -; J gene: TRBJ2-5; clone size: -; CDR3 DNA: TGTGCCAGCAGTGAAGGTAGTTCCACACTTGGAGAAGAGACCCAGTACTTC; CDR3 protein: CASSEGSSTLGEETQYF
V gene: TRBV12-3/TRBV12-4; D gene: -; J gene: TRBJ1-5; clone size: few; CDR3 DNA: TGTGCCAGCAAGGGTGGCGCTCTCAATCAGCCCCAGCATTTT; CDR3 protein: CASKGGALNQPQHF
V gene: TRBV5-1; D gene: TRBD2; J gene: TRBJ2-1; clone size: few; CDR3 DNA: TGCGCCAGCAGCGCGGGGGGACCCTACAATGAGCAGTTCTTC; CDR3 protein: CASSAGGPYNEQFF
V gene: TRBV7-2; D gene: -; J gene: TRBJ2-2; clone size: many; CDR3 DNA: TGTGCCAGCAGCCTCCTCGGAGGAACCGGGGAGCTGTTTTTT; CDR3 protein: CASSLLGGTGELFF
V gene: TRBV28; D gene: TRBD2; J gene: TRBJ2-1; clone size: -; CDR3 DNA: TGTGCCAGCAGTTCCCCTAGCGGGAGGCCCTCCTACAATGAGCAGTTCTTC; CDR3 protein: CASSSPSGRPSYNEQFF
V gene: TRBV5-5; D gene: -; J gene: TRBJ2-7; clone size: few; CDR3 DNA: TGTGCCAGCAGTCCCTTAGTAGCGGCCACCTACGAGCAGTACTTC; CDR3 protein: CASSPLVAATYEQYF
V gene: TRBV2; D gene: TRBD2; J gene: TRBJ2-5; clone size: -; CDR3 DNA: TGTGCCAGCAGTGAGGTGGTTGGTAGCGGGGGACCTCAAGAGACCCAGTACTTC; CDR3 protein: CASSEVVGSGGPQETQYF
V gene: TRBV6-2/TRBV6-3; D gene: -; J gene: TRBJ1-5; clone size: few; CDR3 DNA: TGTGCCAGCGGTACCGGCCAGAATAGCAATCAGCCCCAGCATTTT; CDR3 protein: CASGTGQNSNQPQHF
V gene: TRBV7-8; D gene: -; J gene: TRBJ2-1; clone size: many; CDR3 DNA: TGTGCCAGCAGCGCAATCAATCCTGGCGGCTACAATGAGCAGTTCTTC; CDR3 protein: CASSAINPGGYNEQFF
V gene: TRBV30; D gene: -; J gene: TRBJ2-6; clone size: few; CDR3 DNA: TGTGCCTGGAGTGTAATGACAACTGGGGCCAACGTCCTGACTTTC; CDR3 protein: CAWSVMTTGANVLTF
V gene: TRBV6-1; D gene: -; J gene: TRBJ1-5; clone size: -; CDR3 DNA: TGTGCCAGCAAAGTGGCCGTTTACATTCCCCAGCCCCAGCATTTT; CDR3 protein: CASKVAVYIPQPQHF
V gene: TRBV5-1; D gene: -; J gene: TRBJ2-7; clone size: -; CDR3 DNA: TGCGCCAGCAGCTTGAACTATAACGAGCAGTACTTC; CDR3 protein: CASSLNYNEQYF
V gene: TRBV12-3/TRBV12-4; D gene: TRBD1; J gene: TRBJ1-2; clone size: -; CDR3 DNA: TGTGCCAGCAGTCCCCGGACAGGGGGCGACTATGGCTACACCTTC; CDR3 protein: CASSPRTGGDYGYTF
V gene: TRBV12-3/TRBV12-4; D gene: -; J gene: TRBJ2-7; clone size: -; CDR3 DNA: TGTGCCAGCAGCCCACCCAAGCGGCTGAGCTCCTACGAGCAGTACTTC; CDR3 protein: CASSPPKRLSSYEQYF
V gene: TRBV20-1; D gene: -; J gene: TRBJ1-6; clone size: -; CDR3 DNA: TGCAGTGCTAGAGAAGAGGAGGTCTACTTT; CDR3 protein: CSAREEEVYF
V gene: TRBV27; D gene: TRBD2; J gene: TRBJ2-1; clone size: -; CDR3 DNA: TGTGCCAGCAGCCCATTCCTGATATGGACTAGCGGGAACCCATCCTACAATGAGCAGTTCTTC; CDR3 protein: CASSPFLIWTSGNPSYNEQFF
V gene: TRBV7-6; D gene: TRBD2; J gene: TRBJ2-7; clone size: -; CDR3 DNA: TGTGCCAGCAGCCACCGGACTAGCGGGAGCCGAGAGCAGTACTTC; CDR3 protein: CASSHRTSGSREQYF
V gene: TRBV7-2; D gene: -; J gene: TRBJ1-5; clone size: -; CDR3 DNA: TGTGCCAGCAGCAAACCCCAGGAGTTGAATCAGCCCCAGCATTTT; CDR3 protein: CASSKPQELNQPQHF
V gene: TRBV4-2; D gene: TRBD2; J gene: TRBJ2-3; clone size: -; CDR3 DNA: TGTGCCAGCAGCCAGCCTAGCGGGGATAGCACAGATACGCAGTATTTT; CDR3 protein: CASSQPSGDSTDTQYF
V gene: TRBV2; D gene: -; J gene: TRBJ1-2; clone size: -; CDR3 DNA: TGTGCCAGCAGTGAGGGCCCTCCCGGAGGTGGCTACACCTTC; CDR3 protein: CASSEGPPGGGYTF
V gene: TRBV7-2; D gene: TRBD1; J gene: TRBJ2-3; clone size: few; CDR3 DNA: TGTGCCAGCAGCTTCCCGACAGGGGTAACAGATACGCAGTATTTT; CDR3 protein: CASSFPTGVTDTQYF
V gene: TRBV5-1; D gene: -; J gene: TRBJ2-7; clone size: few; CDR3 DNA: TGCGCCAGCAGCTTGGACAACCCCACCTACGAGCAGTACTTC; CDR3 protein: CASSLDNPTYEQYF
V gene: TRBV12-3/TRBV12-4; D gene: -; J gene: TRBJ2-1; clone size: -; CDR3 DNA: TGTGCCAGCAGTTTATGGCAGAGCAACAATGAGCAGTTCTTC; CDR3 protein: CASSLWQSNNEQFF
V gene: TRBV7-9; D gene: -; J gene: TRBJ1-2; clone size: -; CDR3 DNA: TGTGCCAGCAGCTTACGGTCGACGGAGGGCTACACCTTC; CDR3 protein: CASSLRSTEGYTF
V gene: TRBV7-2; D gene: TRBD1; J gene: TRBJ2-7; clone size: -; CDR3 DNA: TGTGCCAGCAGCTTAATCTCCCAGGGGGCGTTTTTC; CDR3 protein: CASSLISQGAFF
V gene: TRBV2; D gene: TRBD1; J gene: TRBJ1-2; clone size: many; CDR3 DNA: TGTGCCAGCAGTGGACAGGGGAACTATGGCTACACCTTC; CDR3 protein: CASSGQGNYGYTF
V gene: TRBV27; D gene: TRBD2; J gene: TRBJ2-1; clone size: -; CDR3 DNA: TGTGCCAGCAGTTCCCCCCCGAGTCTAGCGGGAGTAAGAGCCAATGAGCAGTTCTTC; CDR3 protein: CASSSPPSLAGVRANEQFF
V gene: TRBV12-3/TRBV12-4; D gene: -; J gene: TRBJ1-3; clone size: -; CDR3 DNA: TGTGCTACGAGGCAGGCGAACTCTGGAAACACCATATATTTT; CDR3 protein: CATRQANSGNTIYF
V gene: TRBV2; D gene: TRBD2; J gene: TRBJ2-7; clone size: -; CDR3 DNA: TGTGCCAGCAGTGCGAGCGGGGGACTTACCTACGAGCAGTACTTC; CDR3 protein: CASSASGGLTYEQYF
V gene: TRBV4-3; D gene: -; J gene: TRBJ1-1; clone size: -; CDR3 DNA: TGCGCCAGCAGCCAATGGCAGAACACTGAAGCTTTCTTT; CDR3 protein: CASSQWQNTEAFF
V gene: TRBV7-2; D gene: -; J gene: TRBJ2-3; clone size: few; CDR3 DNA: TGTGCCAGCAGCTTTAGTTTCGGGTTCACAGATACGCAGTATTTT; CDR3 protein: CASSFSFGFTDTQYF
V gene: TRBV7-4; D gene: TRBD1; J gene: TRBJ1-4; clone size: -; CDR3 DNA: TGTGCCAGCAGCTCCCCCGGGACAGTTGAAAAACTGTTTTTT; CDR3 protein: CASSSPGTVEKLFF
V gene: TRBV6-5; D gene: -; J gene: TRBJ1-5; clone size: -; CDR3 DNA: TGTGCCCCCCTGGGGTTCTATCAGCCCCAGCATTTT; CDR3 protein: CAPLGFYQPQHF
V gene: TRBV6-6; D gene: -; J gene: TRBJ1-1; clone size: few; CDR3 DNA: TGTGCCAGCAGTTACTTACGGGACATAGCTTTCTTT; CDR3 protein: CASSYLRDIAFF
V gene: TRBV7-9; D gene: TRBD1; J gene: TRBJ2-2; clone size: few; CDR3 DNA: TGTGCCAGCAGCGACAGGGGGAGAAACACCGGGGAGCTGTTTTTT; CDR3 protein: CASSDRGRNTGELFF
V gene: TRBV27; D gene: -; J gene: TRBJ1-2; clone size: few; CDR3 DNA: TGTGCCAGCAGAAGTGCAGCAGGTTCCTATGGCTACACCTTC; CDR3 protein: CASRSAAGSYGYTF
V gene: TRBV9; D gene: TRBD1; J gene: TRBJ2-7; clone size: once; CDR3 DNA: TGTGCCAGCAGCGCTAGTTCGGGACAGAACTCCTACGAGCAGTACTTC; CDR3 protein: CASSASSGQNSYEQYF
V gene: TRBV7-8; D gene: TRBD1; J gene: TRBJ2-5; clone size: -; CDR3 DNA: TGTGCCAGCAGCTTAGCTATTTTCGCAGGGACAGGGGTAAAAGAGACCCAGTACTTC; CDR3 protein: CASSLAIFAGTGVKETQYF
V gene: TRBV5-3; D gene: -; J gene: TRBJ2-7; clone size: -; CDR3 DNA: TGTGCCAGCAGCTCAGCCGGGAGTCATCACGAGCAGTACTTC; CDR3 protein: CASSSAGSHHEQYF
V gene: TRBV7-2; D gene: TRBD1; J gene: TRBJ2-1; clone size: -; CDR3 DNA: TGTGCCAGCAGCCCCATTCCCCGACAGGGTGGTGAGCAGTTCTTC; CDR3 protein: CASSPIPRQGGEQFF
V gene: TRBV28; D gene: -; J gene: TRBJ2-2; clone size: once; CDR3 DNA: TGTGCCAGCAGGGGTAGGAGCTACAACGGGGAGCTGTTTTTT; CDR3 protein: CASRGRSYNGELFF
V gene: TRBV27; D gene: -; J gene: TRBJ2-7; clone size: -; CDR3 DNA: TGTGCCAGCATCACCCTAGGGGTGGAGACCTACGAGCAGTACTTC; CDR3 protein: CASITLGVETYEQYF
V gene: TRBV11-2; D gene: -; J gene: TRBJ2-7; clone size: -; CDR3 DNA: TGTGCCAGCAGCTTAGGTCGGGACGGCAACTACGAGCAGTACTTC; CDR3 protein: CASSLGRDGNYEQYF
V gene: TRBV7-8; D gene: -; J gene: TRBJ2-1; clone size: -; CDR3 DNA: TGTGCCAGCAGCTTAGCCATGCAAACAGGACACGGGGTGCAGTTCTTC; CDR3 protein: CASSLAMQTGHGVQFF
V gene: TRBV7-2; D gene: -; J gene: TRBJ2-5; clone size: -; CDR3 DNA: TGTGCCAGCAGGCCAAAGGGGGGGGGCCCGATCGGGACCCAGTACTTC; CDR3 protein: CASRPKGGGPIGTQYF
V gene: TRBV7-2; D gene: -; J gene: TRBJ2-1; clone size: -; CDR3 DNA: TGTGCCGGCTCCGGGACTCGAGATGAGCAGTTCTTC; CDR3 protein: CAGSGTRDEQFF
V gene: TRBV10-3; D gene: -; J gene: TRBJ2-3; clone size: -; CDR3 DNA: TGTGCCATCAGCCCGGCGATGGAGATGCTGGGGGGCACAGATACGCAGTATTTT; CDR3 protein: CAISPAMEMLGGTDTQYF
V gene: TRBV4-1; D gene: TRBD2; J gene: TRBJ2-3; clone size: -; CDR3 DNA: TGCGCCAGCAGCCAAATAGCGGGGAACACAGATACGCAGTATTTT; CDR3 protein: CASSQIAGNTDTQYF
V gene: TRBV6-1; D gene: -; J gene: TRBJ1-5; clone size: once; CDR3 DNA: TGTGCCAGCAGTGCAGGGGCCCATAGCAATCAGCCCCAGCATTTT; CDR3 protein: CASSAGAHSNQPQHF
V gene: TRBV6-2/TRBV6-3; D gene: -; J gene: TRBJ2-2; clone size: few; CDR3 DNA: TGTGCCAGCAGTCCCACGTGGGGGACCGGGGAGCTGTTTTTT; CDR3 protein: CASSPTWGTGELFF
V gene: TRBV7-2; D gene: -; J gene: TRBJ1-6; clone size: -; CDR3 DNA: TGTGCCAGCAGCTTAGCGCCCGGACGTGGGAATTCACCCCTCCACTTT; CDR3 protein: CASSLAPGRGNSPLHF
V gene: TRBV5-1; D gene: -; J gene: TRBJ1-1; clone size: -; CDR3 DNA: TGCGCCAGCAGCTTGACCAGGGCGAACACTGAAGCTTTCTTT; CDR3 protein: CASSLTRANTEAFF
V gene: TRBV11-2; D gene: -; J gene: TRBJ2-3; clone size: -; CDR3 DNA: TGTGCCAGCACCCGGAGTACAGATACGCAGTATTTT; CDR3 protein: CASTRSTDTQYF